This is a list of T cell receptor beta chains from one sample in a study of cytomegalovirus exposure and HLA in healthy donors. Profiled with immunoSEQ multiplex PCR; TCRdb holds only in-frame clones, not every one. Of about 200,000 clones listed, approximately 83% are singletons. What was sequenced was PBMCs. The receptors stem from a boy under 10 years old in good health and CMV-seronegative. The CDR3 runs from the conserved cysteine through the conserved F or W. Fields, in order: J gene, V gene, clone size, D gene, CDR3 DNA, CDR3 protein. D genes are given only for firm matches. Clone size, where shown, is once, few, many, or a class for clones that have expanded.

j_call: TRBJ1-2; v_call: TRBV18; clone_size: .; d_call: .; cdr3_nt: TGTGCCAGCTCCAACTACAGGGACTATGGCTACACCTTC; cdr3_aa: CASSNYRDYGYTF
j_call: TRBJ2-5; v_call: TRBV5-4; clone_size: .; d_call: TRBD2; cdr3_nt: TGTGCCAGCAGCTTGACTAGCGGGCCTCAAGAGACCCAGTACTTC; cdr3_aa: CASSLTSGPQETQYF
j_call: TRBJ2-2; v_call: TRBV5-6; clone_size: .; d_call: TRBD1; cdr3_nt: TGTGCCAGCAGCTTGGGGGACAGGGTGACCGGGGAGCTGTTTTTT; cdr3_aa: CASSLGDRVTGELFF
j_call: TRBJ2-7; v_call: TRBV2; clone_size: .; d_call: TRBD1; cdr3_nt: TGTGCCAGCAGGGAAGACAGGGTGGTTGACGAGCAGTACTTC; cdr3_aa: CASREDRVVDEQYF
j_call: TRBJ2-1; v_call: TRBV6-1; clone_size: .; d_call: .; cdr3_nt: TGTGCCAGCACGGGACAAGTTAGGGGTGAGCAGTTCTTC; cdr3_aa: CASTGQVRGEQFF
j_call: TRBJ1-5; v_call: TRBV7-8; clone_size: .; d_call: .; cdr3_nt: TGTGCCAGCAGCTGGGCCCCGGGACTGCGGCCCCAGCATTTT; cdr3_aa: CASSWAPGLRPQHF
j_call: TRBJ2-7; v_call: TRBV29-1; clone_size: few; d_call: TRBD1; cdr3_nt: TGCAGCGTTGAACAAGGGGGCGCGGACGAGCAGTACTTC; cdr3_aa: CSVEQGGADEQYF
j_call: TRBJ2-3; v_call: TRBV18; clone_size: .; d_call: .; cdr3_nt: TGTGCCAGCTCACCACTCCCTACACCGGGGAGCCAAAACACAGATACGCAGTATTTT; cdr3_aa: CASSPLPTPGSQNTDTQYF
j_call: TRBJ1-2; v_call: TRBV6-6; clone_size: once; d_call: .; cdr3_nt: TGTGCCAGCAGTTCCCACACCGGACAGAGGGGCTACACCTTC; cdr3_aa: CASSSHTGQRGYTF
j_call: TRBJ2-1; v_call: TRBV19; clone_size: once; d_call: .; cdr3_nt: TGTGCCAGTTCGTCGTTTACCTACAATGAGCAGTTCTTC; cdr3_aa: CASSSFTYNEQFF
j_call: TRBJ1-1; v_call: TRBV19; clone_size: .; d_call: TRBD1; cdr3_nt: TGTGCCAGTAGTCACCCCTCAGGGGGAGGCACTGAAGCTTTCTTT; cdr3_aa: CASSHPSGGGTEAFF
j_call: TRBJ2-5; v_call: TRBV10-2; clone_size: few; d_call: TRBD2; cdr3_nt: TGCGCCAGCAGGAGCGGGGGCGCCGCTATGTTCGAGACCCAGTACTTC; cdr3_aa: CASRSGGAAMFETQYF
j_call: TRBJ1-2; v_call: TRBV5-6; clone_size: .; d_call: .; cdr3_nt: TGTGCCAGCAGCCCGTACCCTACAGTTCACTATGGCTACACCTTC; cdr3_aa: CASSPYPTVHYGYTF
j_call: TRBJ1-3; v_call: TRBV2; clone_size: .; d_call: TRBD1; cdr3_nt: TGTGCCAGCAGTAGGGGACAGGTTAGCTCTGGAAACACCATATATTTT; cdr3_aa: CASSRGQVSSGNTIYF
j_call: TRBJ2-1; v_call: TRBV30; clone_size: .; d_call: .; cdr3_nt: TGTGCCTGGAGTGTAGGACTATACAATGAGCAGTTCTTC; cdr3_aa: CAWSVGLYNEQFF
j_call: TRBJ1-5; v_call: TRBV2; clone_size: once; d_call: .; cdr3_nt: TGTGCCAACCCATGGGTGGGGCAGAACAATCAGCCCCAGCATTTT; cdr3_aa: CANPWVGQNNQPQHF
j_call: TRBJ1-6; v_call: TRBV6-6; clone_size: .; d_call: .; cdr3_nt: TGTGCCAGCAGTTACGGGGCACGAACGGAAGGTTCACCCCTCCACTTT; cdr3_aa: CASSYGARTEGSPLHF
j_call: TRBJ1-5; v_call: TRBV19; clone_size: .; d_call: TRBD1; cdr3_nt: TGTGCCAGTAGTCCACACCGGGACAGGGGCAATCAGCCCCAGCATTTT; cdr3_aa: CASSPHRDRGNQPQHF
j_call: TRBJ2-1; v_call: TRBV4-3; clone_size: .; d_call: TRBD2; cdr3_nt: TGCGCCAGCAGCCAATTAAGCGGGGGGGCCAATGAGCAGTTCTTC; cdr3_aa: CASSQLSGGANEQFF
j_call: TRBJ1-1; v_call: TRBV5-1; clone_size: few; d_call: TRBD1; cdr3_nt: TGCGCCAGCAGCTTATCAGGGGGTGATGTGGCTGAAGCTTTCTTT; cdr3_aa: CASSLSGGDVAEAFF
j_call: TRBJ1-2; v_call: TRBV19; clone_size: few; d_call: .; cdr3_nt: TGTGCCACCCGACGACAGCCAGGCTATGGCTACACCTTC; cdr3_aa: CATRRQPGYGYTF
j_call: TRBJ2-5; v_call: TRBV5-8; clone_size: once; d_call: TRBD1; cdr3_nt: TGTGCCAGCAGCTGGCAGGGGGCGCGGGAGACCCAGTACTTC; cdr3_aa: CASSWQGARETQYF
j_call: TRBJ2-3; v_call: TRBV6-5; clone_size: .; d_call: .; cdr3_nt: TGTGCCAGCAGTTACACGGGGGCAGATACGCAGTATTTT; cdr3_aa: CASSYTGADTQYF
j_call: TRBJ1-1; v_call: TRBV27; clone_size: .; d_call: .; cdr3_nt: TGTGCCAGCAATCAGGGGAGTGAAGCTTTCTTT; cdr3_aa: CASNQGSEAFF
j_call: TRBJ2-5; v_call: TRBV5-1; clone_size: .; d_call: TRBD2; cdr3_nt: TGCGCCAGCAGCCCGGGACTAGCGTACCAAGAGACCCAGTACTTC; cdr3_aa: CASSPGLAYQETQYF
j_call: TRBJ1-3; v_call: TRBV5-1; clone_size: few; d_call: .; cdr3_nt: TGCGCCAGCAGCTCCGGCGGGATCTCTGGAAACACCATATATTTT; cdr3_aa: CASSSGGISGNTIYF
j_call: TRBJ2-7; v_call: TRBV11-2; clone_size: .; d_call: .; cdr3_nt: TGTGCCAGCAGCCCCCAGGGATTCTACGAGCAGTACTTC; cdr3_aa: CASSPQGFYEQYF
j_call: TRBJ2-1; v_call: TRBV30; clone_size: .; d_call: TRBD1; cdr3_nt: TGTGCCTGGATCACCCCGGGACAGGGATCCTACAATGAGCAGTTCTTC; cdr3_aa: CAWITPGQGSYNEQFF
j_call: TRBJ2-3; v_call: TRBV27; clone_size: .; d_call: .; cdr3_nt: TGTGCCAGCAGTTTCGGCGGCGCGGATACGCAGTATTTT; cdr3_aa: CASSFGGADTQYF
j_call: TRBJ2-7; v_call: TRBV2; clone_size: .; d_call: TRBD1; cdr3_nt: TGTGCCAGCAGGGACAGGGGGGTTGCGGTCGACGAGCAGTACTTC; cdr3_aa: CASRDRGVAVDEQYF
j_call: TRBJ2-5; v_call: TRBV7-9; clone_size: .; d_call: .; cdr3_nt: TGTGCCAGCAGCTTAGGTTTTGGAGGGGGCGTTTTATCCGAGGAGACCCAGTACTTC; cdr3_aa: CASSLGFGGGVLSEETQYF
j_call: TRBJ2-7; v_call: TRBV5-1; clone_size: .; d_call: .; cdr3_nt: TGCGCCAGCAGCTTGGGCGAGGCTGAGCAGTACTTC; cdr3_aa: CASSLGEAEQYF
j_call: TRBJ2-7; v_call: TRBV6-1; clone_size: .; d_call: TRBD1; cdr3_nt: TGTGCCAGCCCCGCGTGGGGGACAGGGGTCTACGAGCAGTACTTC; cdr3_aa: CASPAWGTGVYEQYF
j_call: TRBJ1-1; v_call: TRBV7-2; clone_size: .; d_call: .; cdr3_nt: TGTGCCAGCAGCGGGGGGATGAACACTGAAGCTTTCTTT; cdr3_aa: CASSGGMNTEAFF
j_call: TRBJ1-2; v_call: TRBV7-8; clone_size: once; d_call: .; cdr3_nt: TGTGCCAGCAGCTCGGGGGTCTATGGCTACACCTTC; cdr3_aa: CASSSGVYGYTF
j_call: TRBJ1-1; v_call: TRBV19; clone_size: .; d_call: .; cdr3_nt: TGTGCCAGTAGTATAGAGTCCGGTACTGAAGCTTTCTTT; cdr3_aa: CASSIESGTEAFF
j_call: TRBJ2-3; v_call: TRBV4-3; clone_size: .; d_call: TRBD2; cdr3_nt: TGCGCCAGCAGCCAAGATGGGACTAGCGGGGGGCACACAGATACGCAGTATTTT; cdr3_aa: CASSQDGTSGGHTDTQYF
j_call: TRBJ1-1; v_call: TRBV12-5; clone_size: .; d_call: .; cdr3_nt: TGTGCTAGTGGTTTGGTACTCGGAAGGGGGACTGAAGCTTTCTTT; cdr3_aa: CASGLVLGRGTEAFF
j_call: TRBJ2-3; v_call: TRBV29-1; clone_size: .; d_call: .; cdr3_nt: TGCAGCGCCGAGAGTTCCTCCACAGATACGCAGTATTTT; cdr3_aa: CSAESSSTDTQYF
j_call: TRBJ2-3; v_call: TRBV9; clone_size: .; d_call: TRBD2; cdr3_nt: TGTGCCAGCAGCGTAAGCGGGGGGGCCTGGGGAGATACGCAGTATTTT; cdr3_aa: CASSVSGGAWGDTQYF
j_call: TRBJ1-3; v_call: TRBV6-4; clone_size: .; d_call: TRBD1; cdr3_nt: TGTGCCAGCAGTCCGAAGTTGGGACAGTGCCGCTCTGGAAACACCATATATTTT; cdr3_aa: CASSPKLGQCRSGNTIYF
j_call: TRBJ1-1; v_call: TRBV29-1; clone_size: .; d_call: TRBD1; cdr3_nt: TGCAGCGTTGGGCAGGGGGATGTGGGCACTGAAGCTTTCTTT; cdr3_aa: CSVGQGDVGTEAFF
j_call: TRBJ2-3; v_call: TRBV11-2; clone_size: .; d_call: TRBD1; cdr3_nt: TGTGCCAGCAGCCCAGGGACAGCAGGCACAGATACGCAGTATTTT; cdr3_aa: CASSPGTAGTDTQYF
j_call: TRBJ2-7; v_call: TRBV19; clone_size: .; d_call: TRBD1; cdr3_nt: TGTGCCAGTAGTACCCAATCCATCGGACAGGATGCCTCCTACGAGCAGTACTTC; cdr3_aa: CASSTQSIGQDASYEQYF
j_call: TRBJ1-2; v_call: TRBV29-1; clone_size: .; d_call: .; cdr3_nt: TGCAGCGACAGTAGCGGGATGGACTATGGCTACACCTTC; cdr3_aa: CSDSSGMDYGYTF
j_call: TRBJ2-3; v_call: TRBV9; clone_size: .; d_call: .; cdr3_nt: TGTGCCAGCAGCCCTGGACTCAGCACAGATACGCAGTATTTT; cdr3_aa: CASSPGLSTDTQYF
j_call: TRBJ1-1; v_call: TRBV4-3; clone_size: few; d_call: TRBD1; cdr3_nt: TGCGCCAGCAGCCAAGATTTAGCAGGGGGGAACACTGAAGCTTTCTTT; cdr3_aa: CASSQDLAGGNTEAFF
j_call: TRBJ1-1; v_call: TRBV9; clone_size: .; d_call: .; cdr3_nt: TGTGCCAGCAGCGTCGGGAGCGCCCCAATGAACACTGAAGCTTTCTTT; cdr3_aa: CASSVGSAPMNTEAFF
j_call: TRBJ2-7; v_call: TRBV7-2; clone_size: .; d_call: .; cdr3_nt: TGTGCCAGCAGCTTAGGTCCAGGGTCGCCCTACGAGCAGTACTTC; cdr3_aa: CASSLGPGSPYEQYF
j_call: TRBJ1-1; v_call: TRBV6-6; clone_size: few; d_call: TRBD1; cdr3_nt: TGTGCCAGCAGTTACACAAATACAGGGGTGAACACTGAAGCTTTCTTT; cdr3_aa: CASSYTNTGVNTEAFF
j_call: TRBJ2-3; v_call: TRBV6-1; clone_size: .; d_call: TRBD2; cdr3_nt: TGTGCCAGCAAGGGCGGGACTAGTCCCACAGATACGCAGTATTTT; cdr3_aa: CASKGGTSPTDTQYF
j_call: TRBJ2-7; v_call: TRBV4-3; clone_size: .; d_call: TRBD2; cdr3_nt: TGCGCCAGCAGCGTAGTCCACGGGGGGGCCATGGACGAGCAGTACTTC; cdr3_aa: CASSVVHGGAMDEQYF
j_call: TRBJ1-4; v_call: TRBV7-9; clone_size: .; d_call: .; cdr3_nt: TGTGCCAGCAGGACAGCAACTAATGAAAAACTGTTTTTT; cdr3_aa: CASRTATNEKLFF
j_call: TRBJ2-1; v_call: TRBV4-3; clone_size: .; d_call: TRBD2; cdr3_nt: TGCGCCAGCAGCCACCACCTCGGGCTAGCGGGGGTGAATGAGCAGTTCTTC; cdr3_aa: CASSHHLGLAGVNEQFF
j_call: TRBJ2-5; v_call: TRBV6-1; clone_size: .; d_call: TRBD1; cdr3_nt: TGTGCCAGCAGCGCCCTTAGGACAGGGACGGAGACCCAGTACTTC; cdr3_aa: CASSALRTGTETQYF
j_call: TRBJ2-1; v_call: TRBV19; clone_size: .; d_call: .; cdr3_nt: TGTGCCAGTGGAGCGGCAGGACCTTACAATGAGCAGTTCTTC; cdr3_aa: CASGAAGPYNEQFF
j_call: TRBJ2-7; v_call: TRBV13; clone_size: .; d_call: TRBD2; cdr3_nt: TGTGCCAGCAGAGTAGCGGGGCGCTCCTACGAGCAGTACTTC; cdr3_aa: CASRVAGRSYEQYF
j_call: TRBJ1-5; v_call: TRBV4-3; clone_size: .; d_call: TRBD1; cdr3_nt: TGCGCCAGCAGCCAAGATCTTCCAGGGGGCCCCGATCAGCCCCAGCATTTT; cdr3_aa: CASSQDLPGGPDQPQHF
j_call: TRBJ2-7; v_call: TRBV5-1; clone_size: .; d_call: TRBD1; cdr3_nt: TGCGCCAGCAGCCTCGGGACAGGGGCCCGGGAGCAGTACTTC; cdr3_aa: CASSLGTGAREQYF
j_call: TRBJ2-7; v_call: TRBV10-3; clone_size: .; d_call: .; cdr3_nt: TGTGCCATCAGTGGCAAAGGGGCCCACGAGCAGTACTTC; cdr3_aa: CAISGKGAHEQYF